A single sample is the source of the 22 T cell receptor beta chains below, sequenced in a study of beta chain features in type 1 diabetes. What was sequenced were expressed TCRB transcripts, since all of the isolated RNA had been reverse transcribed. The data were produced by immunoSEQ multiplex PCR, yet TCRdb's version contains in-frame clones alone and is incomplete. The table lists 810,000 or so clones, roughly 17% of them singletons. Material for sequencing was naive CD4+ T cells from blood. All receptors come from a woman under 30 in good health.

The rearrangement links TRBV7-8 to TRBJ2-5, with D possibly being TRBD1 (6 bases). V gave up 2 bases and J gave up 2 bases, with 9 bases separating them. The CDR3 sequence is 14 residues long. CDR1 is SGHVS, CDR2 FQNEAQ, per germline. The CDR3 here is CASSLTQGQETQYF. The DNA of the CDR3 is TGTGCCAGCAGCTTAACACAGGGACAAGAGACCCAGTACTTC.

The CDR3 bases are TGTGCCAGTAGTATAGACCGACCTGGGACAGGGGAAGAGACCCAGTACTTC. Translated, it gives CASSIDRPGTGEETQYF. The V and J genes are TRBV19 and TRBJ2-5; 10 positions match TRBD1. The CDR3 is 17 amino acids. J lost 3 bases, V lost 0 bases, and 7 bases had no gene match. The germline V gene has CDR1 LNHDA and CDR2 SQIVND (reference sequence).

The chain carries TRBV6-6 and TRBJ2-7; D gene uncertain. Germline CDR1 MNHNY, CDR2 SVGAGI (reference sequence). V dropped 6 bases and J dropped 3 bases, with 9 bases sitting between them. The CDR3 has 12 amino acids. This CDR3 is CASRNSVYEQYF. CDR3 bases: TGTGCCAGCAGAAACAGTGTCTACGAGCAGTACTTC.

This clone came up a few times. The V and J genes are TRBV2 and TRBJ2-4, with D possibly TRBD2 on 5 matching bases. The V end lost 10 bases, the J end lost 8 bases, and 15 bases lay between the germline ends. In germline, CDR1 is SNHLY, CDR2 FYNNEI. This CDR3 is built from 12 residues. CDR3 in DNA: TGTGCCACCGGGTTGGACTTGTACATTCAGTACTTC. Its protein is CATGLDLYIQYF.

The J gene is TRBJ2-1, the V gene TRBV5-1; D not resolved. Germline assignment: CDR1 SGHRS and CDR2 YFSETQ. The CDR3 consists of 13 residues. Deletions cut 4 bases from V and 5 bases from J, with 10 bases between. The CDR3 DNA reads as TGCGCCAGCAGCAATCCCCAGGACAATGAGCAGTTCTTC. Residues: CASSNPQDNEQFF.

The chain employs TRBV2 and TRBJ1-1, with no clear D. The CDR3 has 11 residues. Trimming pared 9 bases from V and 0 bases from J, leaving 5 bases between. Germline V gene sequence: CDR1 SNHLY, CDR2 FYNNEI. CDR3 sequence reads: CAREVNTEAFF. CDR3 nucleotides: TGTGCCAGGGAGGTGAACACTGAAGCTTTCTTT. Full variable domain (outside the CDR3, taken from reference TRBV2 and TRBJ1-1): EPEVTQTPSHQVTQMGQEVILRCVPISNHLYFYWYRQILGQKVEFLVSFYNNEISEKSEIFDDQFSVERPDGSNFTLKIRSTKLEDSAMYFCAREVNTEAFFGQGTRLTVV.

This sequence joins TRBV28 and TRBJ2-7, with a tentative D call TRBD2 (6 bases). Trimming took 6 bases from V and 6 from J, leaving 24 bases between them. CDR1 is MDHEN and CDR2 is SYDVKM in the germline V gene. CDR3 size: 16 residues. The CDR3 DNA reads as TGTGCCAGCAGCCTGGGAGGAAATCGGTTCGATTCCGAGCAGTACTTC. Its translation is CASSLGGNRFDSEQYF.

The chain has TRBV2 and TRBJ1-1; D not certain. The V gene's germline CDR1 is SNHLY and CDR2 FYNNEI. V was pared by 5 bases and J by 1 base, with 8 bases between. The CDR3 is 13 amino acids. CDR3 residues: CASSLHKNTEAFF. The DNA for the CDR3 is TGTGCCAGCAGTCTCCACAAGAACACTGAAGCTTTCTTT.

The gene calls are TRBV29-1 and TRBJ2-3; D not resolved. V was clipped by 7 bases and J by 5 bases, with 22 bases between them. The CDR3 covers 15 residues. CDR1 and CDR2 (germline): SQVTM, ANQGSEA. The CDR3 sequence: CSADGSRERGDTQYF. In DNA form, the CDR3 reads TGCAGCGCCGACGGTTCGCGTGAACGAGGAGATACGCAGTATTTT.

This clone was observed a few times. The CDR3: CASSRGAPSSYEQYF. CDR3 DNA: TGTGCCAGCAGCCGAGGGGCGCCGAGCTCCTACGAGCAGTACTTC. V usage is TRBV7-2 and J usage is TRBJ2-7, with D perhaps assigned TRBD1 or TRBD2 (5 bases each). Trimming shortened V by 5 bases and J by 0 bases, and 14 bases separated the two germline ends. The CDR3 has 15 amino acids. Looked up from germline, CDR1 is SGHTA and CDR2 is FQGNSA.

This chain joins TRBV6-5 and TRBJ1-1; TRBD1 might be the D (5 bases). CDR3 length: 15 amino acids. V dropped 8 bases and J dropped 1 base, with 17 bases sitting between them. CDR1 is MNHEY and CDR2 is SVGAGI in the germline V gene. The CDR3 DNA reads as TGTGCCAGCTCCCCCGTAGCAGGGCGGAACACTGAAGCTTTCTTT. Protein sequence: CASSPVAGRNTEAFF.

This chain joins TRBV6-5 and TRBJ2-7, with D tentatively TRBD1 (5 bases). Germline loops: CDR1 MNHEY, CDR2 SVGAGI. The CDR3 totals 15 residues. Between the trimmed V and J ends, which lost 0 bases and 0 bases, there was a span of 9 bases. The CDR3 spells CASSYSPRDSYEQYF. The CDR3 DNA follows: TGTGCCAGCAGTTACTCCCCCAGGGACTCCTACGAGCAGTACTTC.

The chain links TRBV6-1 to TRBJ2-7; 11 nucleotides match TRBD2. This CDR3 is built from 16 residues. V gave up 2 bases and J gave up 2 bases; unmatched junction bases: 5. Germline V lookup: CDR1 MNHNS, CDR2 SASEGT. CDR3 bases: TGTGCCAGCAGTGAAATAGCGGGAGGGCCTACCTACGAGCAGTACTTC. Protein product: CASSEIAGGPTYEQYF.

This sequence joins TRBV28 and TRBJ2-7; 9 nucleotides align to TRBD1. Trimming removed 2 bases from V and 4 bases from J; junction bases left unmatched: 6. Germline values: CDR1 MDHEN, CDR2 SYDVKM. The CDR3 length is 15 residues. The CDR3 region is CASSLPGQGYYEQYF. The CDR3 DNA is TGTGCCAGCAGTTTACCGGGACAGGGATATTACGAGCAGTACTTC. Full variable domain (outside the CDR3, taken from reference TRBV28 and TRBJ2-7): DVKVTQSSRYLVKRTGEKVFLECVQDMDHENMFWYRQDPGLGLRLIYFSYDVKMKEKGDIPEGYSVSREKKERFSLILESASTNQTSMYLCASSLPGQGYYEQYFGPGTRLTVT.

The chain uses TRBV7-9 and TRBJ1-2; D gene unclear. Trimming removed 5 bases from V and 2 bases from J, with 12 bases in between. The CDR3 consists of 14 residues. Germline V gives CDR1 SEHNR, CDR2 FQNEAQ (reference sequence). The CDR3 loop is CASSPTHMNYGYTF. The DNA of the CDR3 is TGTGCCAGCAGCCCCACCCATATGAACTATGGCTACACCTTC.

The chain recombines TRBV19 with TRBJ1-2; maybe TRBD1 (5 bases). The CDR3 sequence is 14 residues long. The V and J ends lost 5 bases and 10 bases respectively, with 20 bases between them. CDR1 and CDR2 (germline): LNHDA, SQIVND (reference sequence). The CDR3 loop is CASSDQGILTDYTF. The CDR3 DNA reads TGTGCCAGTAGTGATCAGGGTATACTTACGGACTACACCTTC.

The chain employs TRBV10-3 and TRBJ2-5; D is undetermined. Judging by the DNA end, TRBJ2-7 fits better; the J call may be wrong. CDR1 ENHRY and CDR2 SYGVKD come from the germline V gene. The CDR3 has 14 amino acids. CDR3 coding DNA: TGTGCCATCAGTGGTCGAACAGAGGCCTACGAGCAGTACTTC. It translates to CAISGRTEAYEQYF.

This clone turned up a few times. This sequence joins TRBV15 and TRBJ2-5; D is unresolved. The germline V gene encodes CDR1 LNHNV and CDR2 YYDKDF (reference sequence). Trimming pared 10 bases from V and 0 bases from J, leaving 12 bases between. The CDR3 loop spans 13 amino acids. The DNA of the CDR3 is TGTGCCATCAGAACGGACCACCAAGAGACCCAGTACTTC. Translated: CAIRTDHQETQYF.

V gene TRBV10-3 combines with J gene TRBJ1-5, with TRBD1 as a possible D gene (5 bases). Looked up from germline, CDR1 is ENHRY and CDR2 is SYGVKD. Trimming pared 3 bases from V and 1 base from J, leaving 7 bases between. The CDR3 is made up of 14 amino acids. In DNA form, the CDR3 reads TGTGCCATCAGTGACAGGGAGAGCAATCAGCCCCAGCATTTT. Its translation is CAISDRESNQPQHF.

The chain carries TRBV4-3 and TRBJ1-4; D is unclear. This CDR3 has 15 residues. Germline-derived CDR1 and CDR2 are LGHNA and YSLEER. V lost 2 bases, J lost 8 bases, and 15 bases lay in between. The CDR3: CASSQIISPGEKLFF. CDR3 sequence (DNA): TGCGCCAGCAGCCAAATTATCAGCCCGGGGGAAAAACTGTTTTTT.

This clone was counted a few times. CDR3 nucleotides: TGTGCCAGCAGGGGGGAGGGCAGGAGCTCCTACAATGAGCAGTTCTTC. Translation: CASRGEGRSSYNEQFF. This chain uses TRBV25-1 with TRBJ2-1; TRBD2 agrees at 7 bases. Germline CDR1 MGHDK, CDR2 SYGVNS. This CDR3 contains 16 residues. J lost 0 bases, V lost 6 bases, and 8 bases had no gene match. The variable domain in full, completed from reference TRBV25-1 and TRBJ2-1, reads EADIYQTPRYLVIGTGKKITLECSQTMGHDKMYWYQQDPGMELHLIHYSYGVNSTEKGDLSSESTVSRIRTEHFPLTLESARPSHTSQYLCASRGEGRSSYNEQFFGPGTRLTVL.

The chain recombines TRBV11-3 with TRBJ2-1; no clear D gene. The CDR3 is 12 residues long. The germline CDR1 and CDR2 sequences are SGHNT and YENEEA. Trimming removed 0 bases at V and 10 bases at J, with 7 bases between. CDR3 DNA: TGTGCCAGCAGCTTAGATTTAGGGGAGCAGTTCTTC. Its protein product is CASSLDLGEQFF.